The 13 T cell receptor beta chains reported below all come from one sample, sequenced in a study of human T cells and chemical hapten exposure (dated by TCRdb to the early 2020s). The library relied on RACE. The instrument was a NextSeq 500. In TCRdb, the public reads were trimmed at Q25 with fastp and aligned with MiXCR, with productive beta chains retained. Each CDR3 protein gets just one entry, which takes the most common genes and DNA from the rows behind it. For this sample the table gives about 89,000 distinct CDR3 sequences, of which over 10% were detected only once. The ten largest account for roughly 5.9% of the sample. Taken with the paper, the label for time point translates to: patch test 3, about 24 weeks after DPC sensitization. The sample's treatment or condition, from its label and the paper: therapeutic diphenylcyclopropenone sensitization with weekly scalp DPC. Source: whole blood, taken in connection with sensitization to the hapten diphenylcyclopropenone (DPC). The receptors were sampled from a woman between 50 and 59 years old with alopecia areata. Some clones in this sample may be carry-over from other donors' samples.

This clonotype was counted at least ten times. The V call is TRBV29-1, the J call TRBJ2-1, with D perhaps TRBD1 or TRBD2 (5 bases each). The germline CDR1 and CDR2 sequences are SQVTM and ANQGSEA. V shed 5 bases and J shed 4 bases, with 18 bases lying between them. The CDR3 spans 15 residues. The CDR3 nucleotides read TGCAGCGTTCTTCCTCACGGGACCCCTTACAATGAGCAGTTCTTC. This translates into CSVLPHGTPYNEQFF.

The chain uses TRBV7-2 and TRBJ2-1; maybe TRBD1 (6 bases). The CDR3 sequence is 17 residues long. V was cut by 5 bases and J by 5 bases, with 22 bases left in between. CDR1 is SGHTA and CDR2 is FQGNSA in the germline V gene. The CDR3 sequence: CASSVPIQGRVDNEQFF. The DNA of the CDR3 is TGTGCCAGCAGCGTACCTATTCAGGGGCGGGTGGACAATGAGCAGTTCTTC.

This clonotype was counted a few times. The CDR3 sequence: CASSLRWGSETQYF. For the CDR3, the DNA is TGTGCCAGCAGCTTAAGATGGGGTTCGGAGACCCAGTACTTC. The rearrangement uses TRBV11-2 and TRBJ2-5; D remains unclear. The V gene's germline CDR1 is SGHAT and CDR2 FQNNGV. V lost 2 bases and J lost 5, with 12 bases in between. The CDR3 loop spans 14 amino acids.

This clonotype was seen a handful of times. The chain carries TRBV24-1 and TRBJ2-3; D gene unclear. This CDR3 is 12 amino acids long. V dropped 5 bases and J dropped 2 bases, with 4 bases sitting between them. Germline V gene sequence: CDR1 KGHDR, CDR2 SFDVKD. The CDR3 sequence: CATSVSTDTQYF. The CDR3 DNA reads as TGTGCCACCAGTGTTTCCACAGATACGCAGTATTTT.

A word on this clonotype: This clone may be a read error of a much larger clone one base away. The genes are TRBV11-2 and TRBJ1-1, with TRBD1 identical over 8 bases. Looked up from germline, CDR1 is SGHAT and CDR2 is FQNNGV. Trimming removed 10 bases from V and 0 bases from J; junction bases left unmatched: 4. This CDR3 has 13 residues. CDR3 bases: TGTGCCAACTCGACAGGGGTGAACACTGAAGCTTTCTTT. Its protein product is CANSTGVNTEAFF. Variable domain in full (rest from reference TRBV11-2 and TRBJ1-1): EAGVAQSPRYKIIEKRQSVAFWCNPISGHATLYWYQQILGQGPKLLIQFQNNGVVDDSQLPKDRFSAERLKGVDSTLKIQPAKLEDSAVYLCANSTGVNTEAFFGQGTRLTVV.

This clonotype was detected ten times or more. V is TRBV29-1 and J is TRBJ2-7; possible D gene TRBD1, 6 bases. Trimming left V 7 bases short and J 1 base short, with 8 bases between. The CDR3 contains 11 residues. The germline V gene encodes CDR1 SQVTM and CDR2 ANQGSEA. This CDR3 reads CSAGQSYEQYF. DNA of the CDR3: TGCAGCGCCGGACAGTCCTACGAGCAGTACTTC.

The genes are TRBV19 and TRBJ1-5; D call uncertain. The CDR3 covers 14 residues. Germline CDR1 LNHDA, CDR2 SQIVND (reference sequence). The V end lost 5 bases, the J end lost 2 bases, and 10 bases lay between the germline ends. CDR3 bases: TGTGCCAGTAGTGGGGTGCAGGGCAATCAGCCCCAGCATTTT. This gives the protein CASSGVQGNQPQHF. The variable domain in full, with the rest retrieved from reference TRBV19 and TRBJ1-5, is DGGITQSPKYLFRKEGQNVTLSCEQNLNHDAMYWYRQDPGQGLRLIYYSQIVNDFQKGDIAEGYSVSREKKESFPLTVTSAQKNPTAFYLCASSGVQGNQPQHFGDGTRLSIL.

V is TRBV2 and J is TRBJ2-1; 12 nucleotides match TRBD2. The CDR3 extends over 15 amino acids. The germline CDR1 and CDR2 sequences are SNHLY and FYNNEI. Trimming took 5 bases from V and 4 from J; bases not matched to a gene: 3. The CDR3 nucleotides are TGTGCCAGCAGTAAACTAGCGGGGGGATACAATGAGCAGTTCTTC. It specifies CASSKLAGGYNEQFF. The variable domain in full, with the rest retrieved from reference TRBV2 and TRBJ2-1, is EPEVTQTPSHQVTQMGQEVILRCVPISNHLYFYWYRQILGQKVEFLVSFYNNEISEKSEIFDDQFSVERPDGSNFTLKIRSTKLEDSAMYFCASSKLAGGYNEQFFGPGTRLTVL.

The J gene is TRBJ2-3, the V gene TRBV19; D is unclear. The length of the CDR3 is 14 residues. Deletions cut 4 bases from V and 1 base from J, with 9 bases between. Per germline, CDR1 LNHDA and CDR2 SQIVND (reference sequence). The CDR3 DNA reads TGTGCCAGTAGTACCCAAATGGGCACAGATACGCAGTATTTT. Translation: CASSTQMGTDTQYF.

This clonotype was seen repeatedly, ten times or more. The chain employs TRBV7-9 and TRBJ1-4; tentative D call: TRBD1 (6 bases). The CDR3 has 14 amino acids. Germline V lookup: CDR1 SEHNR, CDR2 FQNEAQ (reference sequence). The germline V and J ends were trimmed by 0 bases and 5 bases, with 7 bases remaining between them. CDR3 DNA: TGTGCCAGCAGCTTAGCACAGGGAAATGAAAAACTGTTTTTT. It codes for CASSLAQGNEKLFF. Based on the CDR3 plus reference TRBV7-9 and TRBJ1-4, the full variable domain is DTGVSQNPRHKITKRGQNVTFRCDPISEHNRLYWYRQTLGQGPEFLTYFQNEAQLEKSRLLSDRFSAERPKGSFSTLEIQRTEQGDSAMYLCASSLAQGNEKLFFGSGTQLSVL.

This clonotype was detected ten times or more. The chain joins TRBV12-3 or TRBV12-4 to TRBJ2-1, with 10 nucleotides matching TRBD2. This CDR3 spans 14 amino acids. After removal of 5 bases from V and 4 bases from J, the junction contained 2 bases not matched to a gene. The DNA for the CDR3 is TGTGCCAGCAGTCTGACTAGCGGGTACAATGAGCAGTTCTTC. Amino acids: CASSLTSGYNEQFF.

The chain uses TRBV25-1 and TRBJ2-2; tentatively, D is TRBD1 (6 bases). The CDR3 is 14 residues long. Germline CDR1 is MGHDK and CDR2 is SYGVNS. The V end was cut by 6 bases, the J end by 2 bases, with 10 bases between. CDR3 residues: CASSPDRNTGELFF. For the CDR3, the DNA is TGTGCCAGCAGCCCGGACAGAAACACCGGGGAGCTGTTTTTT.

This clonotype was counted ten times or more. The V and J genes are TRBV3-1 and TRBJ2-3; 7 bases are shared with TRBD1. J gave up 3 bases and V 3 bases, and 6 bases lay outside the gene matches. CDR1 is LGHDT, CDR2 YNNKEL, per germline (reference sequence). This CDR3 spans 15 amino acids. The chain's CDR3 is CASSQRQGGTDTQYF. The CDR3 bases are TGTGCCAGCAGCCAGAGACAGGGTGGAACAGATACGCAGTATTTT.